A single sample is the source of the 10 T cell receptor beta chains below, sequenced in a study of cytomegalovirus exposure and HLA in healthy donors. Use of 60 Vbeta and 13 Jbeta primers characterized the PCR. The protocol was immunoSEQ multiplex PCR, while the TCRdb copy is restricted to in-frame clones and leaves out a portion. Counted here are some 170,000 clones, around 80% occurring once; the ten biggest clones make up around a tenth. Sample: PBMCs. The source of these receptors is a man aged 18-30 years in good health and CMV-seropositive.

The chain combines TRBV5-6 with TRBJ2-7, with TRBD1 matching over 8 bases. Looked up from germline, CDR1 is SGHDT and CDR2 is YYEEEE. V dropped 5 bases and J dropped 5; count of bases not matched to a gene: 12. The CDR3 has 15 amino acids. CDR3 coding DNA: TGTGCCAGCAGGGCGGACAGGGCCTTCTCGGACGAGCAGTACTTC. This translates into CASRADRAFSDEQYF.

The V and J genes are TRBV5-1 and TRBJ2-1; 7 bases are a match to TRBD2. J lost 1 base, V lost 7 bases, and 8 bases had no gene match. Germline V CDR1 and CDR2: SGHRS, YFSETQ. This CDR3 region has 15 residues. The CDR3: CASAREQSSYNEQFF. The CDR3 DNA reads TGCGCCAGCGCGCGGGAGCAGTCGTCCTACAATGAGCAGTTCTTC.

V and J are TRBV5-4 and TRBJ2-1, with TRBD1 identical over 12 bases. J was trimmed by 2 bases and V by 0 bases; bases with no gene match: 6. The CDR3 extends over 18 amino acids. Germline-derived CDR1 and CDR2 are SGHNT and YYREEE (reference sequence). The CDR3 protein is CASSLGGTGGFPYNEQFF. The CDR3 DNA sequence: TGTGCCAGCAGCTTGGGGGGGACAGGGGGCTTTCCCTACAATGAGCAGTTCTTC.

The chain carries TRBV6-5 and TRBJ2-1; 10 positions match TRBD2. V lost 2 bases to trimming and J lost 9 bases; unmatched junction nucleotides: 1. There are 13 residues in the CDR3. Germline CDR1 reads MNHEY; CDR2 reads SVGAGI. CDR3 sequence: CASSYRLAGEQFF. For the CDR3, the DNA is TGTGCCAGCAGTTACAGACTAGCGGGTGAGCAGTTCTTC.

This chain joins TRBV19 and TRBJ1-4; D is undetermined. CDR1 is LNHDA, CDR2 SQIVND, per germline (reference sequence). The CDR3 is 14 residues long. The V end lost 3 bases, the J end lost 0 bases, and 5 bases lay between the germline ends. CDR3 sequence: CASSIGATNEKLFF. The CDR3 DNA follows: TGTGCCAGTAGTATCGGGGCAACTAATGAAAAACTGTTTTTT.

The chain recombines TRBV19 with TRBJ1-1; no reliable D call. The CDR3 is made up of 15 amino acids. Germline V gene sequence: CDR1 LNHDA, CDR2 SQIVND (reference sequence). Trimming took 3 bases from V and 2 from J, leaving 13 bases between them. In DNA form, the CDR3 reads TGTGCCAGTAGTATTTGGGAGCGGAAAAACACTGAAGCTTTCTTT. It specifies CASSIWERKNTEAFF.

Notes on this clone: The junction differs from germline at one of its ends, possibly a read error. J is TRBJ1-1 and V is TRBV5-1; the match to TRBD1 covers 10 bases. The CDR3 consists of 15 residues. Germline CDR1 reads SGHRS; CDR2 reads YFSETQ. In DNA, the CDR3 is TGCGCCAGCAGCCAGGACAGGGGGGTGAATACTGAAGCTTTCTTT. Its translation is CASSQDRGVNTEAFF. The entire variable domain, with the rest obtained from reference TRBV5-1 and TRBJ1-1, is as follows: KAGVTQTPRYLIKTRGQQVTLSCSPISGHRSVSWYQQTPGQGLQFLFEYFSETQRNKGNFPGRFSGRQFSNSRSEMNVSTLELGDSALYLCASSQDRGVNTEAFFGQGTRLTVV.

Here the CDR3 reads CASRPGQPNYGYTF. CDR3 in DNA: TGTGCCAGCAGACCCGGACAGCCTAACTATGGCTACACCTTC. V usage is TRBV2 and J usage is TRBJ1-2; possibly TRBD1 for D (6 bases). CDR1 and CDR2 from the germline V gene are SNHLY and FYNNEI. Trimming removed 6 bases from V and 0 bases from J, with 11 bases in between. The CDR3 covers 14 residues.

The CDR3 nucleotides read TGCGCCAGCTCGACTAGCGGTAGCACAGATACGCAGTATTTT. Its protein product is CASSTSGSTDTQYF. The V gene is TRBV5-1, the J gene TRBJ2-3; 9 positions agree with TRBD2. Germline CDR1 and CDR2: SGHRS and YFSETQ. Trimming cost V 7 bases and J 0 bases; bases outside gene matches: 3. The CDR3 has 14 residues.

This clone showed up just a few times. This chain joins TRBV7-9 and TRBJ1-2, with TRBD1 matching over 7 bases. This CDR3 is built from 14 residues. The ends lost 4 bases at V and 10 bases at J; junction bases unmatched: 12. Germline-derived CDR1 and CDR2 are SEHNR and FQNEAQ (reference sequence). Written as DNA, the CDR3 is TGTGCCAGCAGCTCAACAATGGGACAGTCGGACTACACCTTC. This gives the protein CASSSTMGQSDYTF.